A single T cell receptor (beta chain) is shown here with its context. Its recognized antigen is unknown. No base-level quality is on record; no much larger clone is a single base apart. The sample belongs to a study of PD-1 blockade in classical Hodgkin lymphoma (TCRdb year 2020). Describing the broader study: Nivolumab dosing was 3 mg/kg intravenously every 2 weeks, continuing until either disease progression or unacceptable toxicity. The study used TCR beta sequencing and CyTOF to define a peripheral blood immune signature of response to PD-1 blockade in classical Hodgkin lymphoma. General study outcomes and caveats: Baseline TCR diversity was reported to be lower in newly diagnosed patients than in healthy donors, and even lower in relapsed/refractory patients. CD4+ but not CD8+ TCR diversity rose significantly by C4D1 (p=0.0027 vs p=0.16), most apparent in complete responders (p=0.02). Among trial patients, those achieving complete response had baseline diversity similar to that of newly diagnosed patients, while diversity was significantly lower in partial responders and progressors. The study was limited to a single clinical trial cohort, and causes of repertoire differences, possibly disease activity or prior therapy, remained undefined. Lower diversity was observed in patients in whom nivolumab was started less than 1 year after ASCT, and these patients were excluded from later analyses so that confounding by immune reconstitution would be avoided.

Per the publication, the time point label means: cycle 1 day 1 (C1D1), immediately before nivolumab initiation. Every trial patient had relapsed after autologous stem cell transplantation, and cohorts A, B and C differed in prior brentuximab vedotin exposure. A Miltenyi CD8+ T cell isolation kit was used for magnetic negative selection to purify CD8+ T cells from thawed PBMCs. The trial cohort comprised some 60 patients with relapsed/refractory classical Hodgkin lymphoma whose best overall responses were complete response, partial response or progressive disease. Single-agent nivolumab was administered to trial patients in the multi-cohort phase II CheckMate 205 trial. Best overall response was determined by an independent review committee according to the 2007 International Working Group response criteria. Trial PBMCs were obtained immediately prior to nivolumab initiation (C1D1) and on therapy at cycle 2 day 1 and cycle 4 day 1. Peripheral blood was collected in 8 mL Vacutainer Cell Preparation Tubes, from which PBMCs were isolated by centrifugation and then cryopreserved. Purified CD4+ and CD8+ fractions were prepared only for cases where an additional PBMC sample was available. Magnetically labelled cells were depleted on LS columns in a quadroMACS separator, and the flow-through was collected as the purified fraction.

The Qiagen DNeasy kit was used to extract genomic DNA both from unsorted PBMCs and from the negatively selected CD4+ and CD8+ fractions. Amplification of TCR beta CDR3 regions was done by immunoSEQ multiplex PCR with primers that anneal to V and J segments. A synthetic immune receptor repertoire was used to minimize amplification bias, and remaining bias was computationally removed after sequencing. On the authors' methods: Custom Python scripts were used to quantify repertoire diversity as the Shannon entropy index. Unsorted, CD4+ and CD8+ repertoires were analyzed separately, except in combined analyses where CD4+ and CD8+ sequences were merged in silico. Clonal expansion was defined as a frequency increase of at least 2-fold after treatment compared with C1D1, and clones undetected at baseline were assigned a pseudocount of 0.5. Singleton clones were defined as clones with 0 or 1 copy at C1D1, and non-singleton clones were defined as clones with 2 or more copies. Clones expanded in unsorted samples were labelled as CD4+, CD8+ or unknown by matching protein sequences in sorted samples from the same patient. Wilcoxon tests on paired samples were used to test changes in diversity from C1D1 to C4D1. TCRdb stores this immuneACCESS table with in-frame sequences only. Part of the clones is absent; in the studies checked, under half of the shortfall reflects unresolved V genes, and no reason is known for the rest. The DNA was the basis for D and trimming; V, J and clone size are from that table. The sample table records 10,000 to 15,000 clones; 70% to 85% of these occur just once. Approximately 25% of the sample lies in the top ten.

The TCR originated in a human donor with classical Hodgkin lymphoma. The sample consisted of CD8+ T cells from blood, taken at baseline.

The nucleotides read TGTGCCAGCAGCCTAACAGGGGGCGAGCAGTACTTC. The encoded protein is CASSLTGGEQYF. The chain joins TRBV27 to TRBJ2-7; 8 middle bases align to TRBD1. According to the germline V gene (reference sequence), CDR1 reads MNHEY and CDR2 reads SMNVEV. The CDR3 starts with the cysteine, ends with the phenylalanine, and has 12 residues. Of the read, only the CDR3 DNA is kept; its 36 bases are in frame from base 1. From V the trimming removes 6 bases and from J it removes 6 bases, while the gene matches leave 4 bases of the junction unaccounted for.